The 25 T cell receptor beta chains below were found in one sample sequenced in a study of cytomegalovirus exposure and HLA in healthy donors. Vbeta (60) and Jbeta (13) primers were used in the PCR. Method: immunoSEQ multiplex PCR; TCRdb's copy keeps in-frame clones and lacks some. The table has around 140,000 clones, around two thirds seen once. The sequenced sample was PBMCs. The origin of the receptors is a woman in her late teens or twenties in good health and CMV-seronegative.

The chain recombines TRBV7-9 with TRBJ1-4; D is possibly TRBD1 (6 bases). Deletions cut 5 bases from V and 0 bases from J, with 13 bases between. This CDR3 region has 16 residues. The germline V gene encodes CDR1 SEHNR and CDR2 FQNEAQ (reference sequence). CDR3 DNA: TGTGCCAGCAGCCCTGGACAGACTGCAACTAATGAAAAACTGTTTTTT. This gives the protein CASSPGQTATNEKLFF.

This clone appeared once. The CDR3 coding sequence is TGTGCCAGCAGCGAAAACAGGCCCCGAGGCACTGAAGCTTTCTTT. Amino acids: CASSENRPRGTEAFF. This rearrangement joins TRBV7-9 to TRBJ1-1; D is possibly TRBD1 (5 bases). The CDR3 extends over 15 amino acids. Trimming cost V 5 bases and J 4 bases, with 17 bases left between them. Looked up from germline, CDR1 is SEHNR and CDR2 is FQNEAQ (reference sequence). Full variable domain (missing parts from reference TRBV7-9 and TRBJ1-1): DTGVSQNPRHKITKRGQNVTFRCDPISEHNRLYWYRQTLGQGPEFLTYFQNEAQLEKSRLLSDRFSAERPKGSFSTLEIQRTEQGDSAMYLCASSENRPRGTEAFFGQGTRLTVV.

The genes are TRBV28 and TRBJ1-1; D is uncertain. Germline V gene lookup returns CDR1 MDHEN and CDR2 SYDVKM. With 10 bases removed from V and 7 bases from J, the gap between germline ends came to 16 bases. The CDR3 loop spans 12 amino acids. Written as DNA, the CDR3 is TGTGCCACTTCTTTTACCGAGTTTGAAGCTTTCTTT. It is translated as CATSFTEFEAFF.

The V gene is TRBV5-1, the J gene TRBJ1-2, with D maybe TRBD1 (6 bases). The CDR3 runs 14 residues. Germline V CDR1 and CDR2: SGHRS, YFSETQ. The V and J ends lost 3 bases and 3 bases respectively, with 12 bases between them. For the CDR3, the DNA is TGCGCCAGCAGCTCCCTGCCAGGGGACTATGGCTACACCTTC. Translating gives CASSSLPGDYGYTF.

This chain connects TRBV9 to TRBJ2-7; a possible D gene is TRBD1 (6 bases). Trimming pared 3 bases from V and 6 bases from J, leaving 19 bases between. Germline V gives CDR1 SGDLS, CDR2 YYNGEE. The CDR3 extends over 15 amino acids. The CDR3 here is CASSAPRGQFSEQYF. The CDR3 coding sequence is TGTGCCAGCAGCGCCCCACGAGGACAGTTCTCCGAGCAGTACTTC.

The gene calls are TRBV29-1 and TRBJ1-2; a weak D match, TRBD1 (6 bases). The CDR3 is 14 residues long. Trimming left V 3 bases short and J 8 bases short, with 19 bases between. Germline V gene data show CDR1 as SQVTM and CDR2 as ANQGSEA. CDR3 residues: CSVEYIPQGRGYTF. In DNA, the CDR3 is TGCAGCGTTGAGTATATCCCACAGGGTCGCGGCTACACCTTC.

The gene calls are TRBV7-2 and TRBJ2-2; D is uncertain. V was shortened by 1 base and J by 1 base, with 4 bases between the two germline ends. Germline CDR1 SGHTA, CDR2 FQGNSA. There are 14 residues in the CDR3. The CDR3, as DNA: TGTGCCAGCAGCTTAGGAGGGAACACCGGGGAGCTGTTTTTT. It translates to CASSLGGNTGELFF.

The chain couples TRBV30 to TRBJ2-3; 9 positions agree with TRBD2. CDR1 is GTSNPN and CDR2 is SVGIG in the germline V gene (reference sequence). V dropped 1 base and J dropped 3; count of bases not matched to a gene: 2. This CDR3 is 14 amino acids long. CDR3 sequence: CAWSGTSATDTQYF. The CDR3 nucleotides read TGTGCCTGGAGTGGGACTAGCGCGACAGATACGCAGTATTTT.

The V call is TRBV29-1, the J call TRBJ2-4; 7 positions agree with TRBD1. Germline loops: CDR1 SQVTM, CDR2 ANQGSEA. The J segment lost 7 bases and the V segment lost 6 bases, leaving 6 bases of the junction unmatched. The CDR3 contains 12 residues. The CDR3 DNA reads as TGCAGCGTCTCTACAGGGGTTAACATTCAGTACTTC. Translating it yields CSVSTGVNIQYF.

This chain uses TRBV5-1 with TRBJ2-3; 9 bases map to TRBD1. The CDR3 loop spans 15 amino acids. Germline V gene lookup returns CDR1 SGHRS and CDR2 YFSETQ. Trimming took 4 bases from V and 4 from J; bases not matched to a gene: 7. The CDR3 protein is CASSVQGAPSDTQYF. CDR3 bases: TGCGCCAGCAGCGTACAGGGGGCGCCTTCAGATACGCAGTATTTT.

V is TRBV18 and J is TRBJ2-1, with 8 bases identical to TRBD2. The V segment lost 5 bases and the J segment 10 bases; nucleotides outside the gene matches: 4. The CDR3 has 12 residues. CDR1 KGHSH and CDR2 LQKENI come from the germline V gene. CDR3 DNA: TGTGCCAGCTCAGCGGGGGGTCCGGAGCAGTTCTTC. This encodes CASSAGGPEQFF.

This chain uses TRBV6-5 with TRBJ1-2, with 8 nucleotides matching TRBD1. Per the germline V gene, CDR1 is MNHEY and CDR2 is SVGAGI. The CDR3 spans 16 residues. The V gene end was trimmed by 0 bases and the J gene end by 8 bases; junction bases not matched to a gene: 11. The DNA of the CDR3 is TGTGCCAGCAGTTACTCTCGGGACAGGATCAAAGTAGGCTACACCTTC. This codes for CASSYSRDRIKVGYTF.

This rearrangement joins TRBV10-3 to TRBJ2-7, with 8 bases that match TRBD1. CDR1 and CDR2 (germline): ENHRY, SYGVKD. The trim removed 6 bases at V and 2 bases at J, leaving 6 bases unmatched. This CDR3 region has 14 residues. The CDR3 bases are TGTGCCATCAGCGTCACACAGGGGGCCTACGAGCAGTACTTC. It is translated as CAISVTQGAYEQYF.

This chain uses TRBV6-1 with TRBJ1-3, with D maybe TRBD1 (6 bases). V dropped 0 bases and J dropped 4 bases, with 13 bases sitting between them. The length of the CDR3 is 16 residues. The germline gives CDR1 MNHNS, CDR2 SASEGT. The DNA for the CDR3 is TGTGCCAGCAGTGAAGCGTTGGGGACAACGGGAAACACCATATATTTT. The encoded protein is CASSEALGTTGNTIYF.

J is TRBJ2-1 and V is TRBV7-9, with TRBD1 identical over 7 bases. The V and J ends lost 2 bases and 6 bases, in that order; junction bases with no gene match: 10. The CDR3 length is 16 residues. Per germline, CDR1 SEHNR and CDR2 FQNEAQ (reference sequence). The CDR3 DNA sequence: TGTGCCAGCAGCTTAAGGGGGACAGCCCTCCTCAATGAGCAGTTCTTC. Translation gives CASSLRGTALLNEQFF.

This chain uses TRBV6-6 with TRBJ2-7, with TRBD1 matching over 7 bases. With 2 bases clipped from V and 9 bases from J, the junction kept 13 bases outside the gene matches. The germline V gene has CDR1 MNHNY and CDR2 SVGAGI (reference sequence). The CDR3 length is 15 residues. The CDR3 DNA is TGTGCCAGCAGTTACCCGGGACAGCCCCTGGGTGTGCAGTACTTC. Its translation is CASSYPGQPLGVQYF.

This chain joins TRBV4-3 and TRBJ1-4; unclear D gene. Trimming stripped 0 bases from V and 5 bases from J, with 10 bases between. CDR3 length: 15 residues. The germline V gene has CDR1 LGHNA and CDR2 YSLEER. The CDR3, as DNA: TGCGCCAGCAGCCAAGATTACGCACAGAATGAAAAACTGTTTTTT. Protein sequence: CASSQDYAQNEKLFF.

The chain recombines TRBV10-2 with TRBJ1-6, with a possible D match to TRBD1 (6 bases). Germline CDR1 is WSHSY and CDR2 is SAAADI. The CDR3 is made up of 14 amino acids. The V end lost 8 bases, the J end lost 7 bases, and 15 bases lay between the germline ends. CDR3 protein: CASVGGAENSPLHF. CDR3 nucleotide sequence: TGCGCCAGCGTCGGGGGGGCTGAGAATTCACCCCTCCACTTT.

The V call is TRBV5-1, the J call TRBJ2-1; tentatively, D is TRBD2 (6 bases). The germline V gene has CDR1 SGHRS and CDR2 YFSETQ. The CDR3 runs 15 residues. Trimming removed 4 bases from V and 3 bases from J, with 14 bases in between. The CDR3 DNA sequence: TGCGCCAGCAGCGCCCTCGGGACTTACTACAATGAGCAGTTCTTC. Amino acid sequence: CASSALGTYYNEQFF. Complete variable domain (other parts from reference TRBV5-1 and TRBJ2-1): KAGVTQTPRYLIKTRGQQVTLSCSPISGHRSVSWYQQTPGQGLQFLFEYFSETQRNKGNFPGRFSGRQFSNSRSEMNVSTLELGDSALYLCASSALGTYYNEQFFGPGTRLTVL.

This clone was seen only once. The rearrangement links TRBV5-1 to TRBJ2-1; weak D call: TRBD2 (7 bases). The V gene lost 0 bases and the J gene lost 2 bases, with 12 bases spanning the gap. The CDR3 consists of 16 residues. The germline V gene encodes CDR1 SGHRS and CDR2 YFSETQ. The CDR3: CASSLEGGGAYNEQFF. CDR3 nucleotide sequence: TGCGCCAGCAGCTTGGAGGGAGGGGGGGCCTACAATGAGCAGTTCTTC. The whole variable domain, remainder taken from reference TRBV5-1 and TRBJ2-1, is KAGVTQTPRYLIKTRGQQVTLSCSPISGHRSVSWYQQTPGQGLQFLFEYFSETQRNKGNFPGRFSGRQFSNSRSEMNVSTLELGDSALYLCASSLEGGGAYNEQFFGPGTRLTVL.

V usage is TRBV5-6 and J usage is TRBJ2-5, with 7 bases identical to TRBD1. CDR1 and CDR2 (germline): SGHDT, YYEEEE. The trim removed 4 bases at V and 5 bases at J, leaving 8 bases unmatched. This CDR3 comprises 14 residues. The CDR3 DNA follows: TGTGCCAGCAGCAGGACAGGCCCTGGGGAGACCCAGTACTTC. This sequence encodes CASSRTGPGETQYF.

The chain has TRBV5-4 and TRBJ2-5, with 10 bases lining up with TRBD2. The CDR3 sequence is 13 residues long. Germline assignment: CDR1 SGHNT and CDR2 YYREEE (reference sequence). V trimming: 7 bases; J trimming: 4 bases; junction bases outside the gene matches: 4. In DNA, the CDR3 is TGTGCCAGCTGTCTAGCGGGAGCAGAGACCCAGTACTTC. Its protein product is CASCLAGAETQYF. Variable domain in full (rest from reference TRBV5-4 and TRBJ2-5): ETGVTQSPTHLIKTRGQQVTLRCSSQSGHNTVSWYQQALGQGPQFIFQYYREEENGRGNFPPRFSGLQFPNYSSELNVNALELDDSALYLCASCLAGAETQYFGPGTRLLVL.

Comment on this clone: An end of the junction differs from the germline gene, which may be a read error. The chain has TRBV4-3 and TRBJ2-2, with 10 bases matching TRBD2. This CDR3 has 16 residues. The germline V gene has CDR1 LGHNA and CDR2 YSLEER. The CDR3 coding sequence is TGCGCCAGCAGCCAAGGGACTAGCGGTAACACCGAGGAGCTGTTTTTT. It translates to CASSQGTSGNTEELFF.

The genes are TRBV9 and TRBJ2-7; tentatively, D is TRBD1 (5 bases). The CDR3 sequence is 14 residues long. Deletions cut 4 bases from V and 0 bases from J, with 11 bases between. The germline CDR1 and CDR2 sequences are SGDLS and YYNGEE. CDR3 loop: CASSLMDNSYEQYF. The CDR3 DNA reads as TGTGCCAGCAGCCTAATGGACAACTCCTACGAGCAGTACTTC.

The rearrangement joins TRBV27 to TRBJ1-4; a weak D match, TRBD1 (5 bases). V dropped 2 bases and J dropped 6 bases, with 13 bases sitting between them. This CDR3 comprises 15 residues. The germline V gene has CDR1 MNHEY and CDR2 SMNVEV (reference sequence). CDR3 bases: TGTGCCAGCAGTTTACGGAGGGGAGTCTATGAAAAACTGTTTTTT. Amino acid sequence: CASSLRRGVYEKLFF.